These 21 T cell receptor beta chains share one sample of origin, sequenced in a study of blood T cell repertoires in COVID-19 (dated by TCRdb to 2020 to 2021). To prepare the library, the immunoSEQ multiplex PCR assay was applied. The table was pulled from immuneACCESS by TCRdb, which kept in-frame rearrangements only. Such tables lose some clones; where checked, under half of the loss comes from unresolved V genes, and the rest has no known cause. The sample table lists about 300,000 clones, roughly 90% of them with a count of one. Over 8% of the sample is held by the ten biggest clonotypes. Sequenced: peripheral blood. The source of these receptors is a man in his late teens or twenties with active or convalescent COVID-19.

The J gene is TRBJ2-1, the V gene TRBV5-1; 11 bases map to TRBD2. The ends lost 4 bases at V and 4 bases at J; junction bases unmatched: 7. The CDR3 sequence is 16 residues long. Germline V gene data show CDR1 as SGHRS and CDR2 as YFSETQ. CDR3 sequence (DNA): TGCGCCAGCAGCGGTTCTAGCGGGGGGTCTTACAATGAGCAGTTCTTC. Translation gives CASSGSSGGSYNEQFF. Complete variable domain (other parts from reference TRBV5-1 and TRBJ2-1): KAGVTQTPRYLIKTRGQQVTLSCSPISGHRSVSWYQQTPGQGLQFLFEYFSETQRNKGNFPGRFSGRQFSNSRSEMNVSTLELGDSALYLCASSGSSGGSYNEQFFGPGTRLTVL.

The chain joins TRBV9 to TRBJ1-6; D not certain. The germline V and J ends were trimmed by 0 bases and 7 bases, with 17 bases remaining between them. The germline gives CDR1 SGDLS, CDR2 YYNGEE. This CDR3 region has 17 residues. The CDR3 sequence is CASSVGGFGEVNSPLHF. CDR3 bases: TGTGCCAGCAGCGTAGGAGGGTTCGGAGAAGTAAATTCACCCCTCCACTTT.

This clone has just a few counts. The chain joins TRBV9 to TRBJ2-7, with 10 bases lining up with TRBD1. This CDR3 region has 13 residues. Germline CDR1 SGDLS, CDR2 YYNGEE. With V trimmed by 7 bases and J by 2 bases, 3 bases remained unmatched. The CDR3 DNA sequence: TGTGCCAGCGGGACAGGGGTTGCCTACGAGCAGTACTTC. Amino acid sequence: CASGTGVAYEQYF.

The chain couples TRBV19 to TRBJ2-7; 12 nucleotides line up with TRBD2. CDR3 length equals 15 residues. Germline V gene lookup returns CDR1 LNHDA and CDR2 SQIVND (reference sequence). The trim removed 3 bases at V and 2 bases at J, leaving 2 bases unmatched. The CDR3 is CASSIGLAGTYEQYF. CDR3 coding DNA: TGTGCCAGTAGTATCGGACTAGCGGGGACCTACGAGCAGTACTTC.

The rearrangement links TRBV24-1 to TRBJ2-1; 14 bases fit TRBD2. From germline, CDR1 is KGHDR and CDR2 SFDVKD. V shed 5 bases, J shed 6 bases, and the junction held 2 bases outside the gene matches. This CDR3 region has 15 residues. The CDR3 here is CATSGGLAGANEQFF. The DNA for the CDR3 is TGTGCCACCAGTGGGGGACTAGCGGGGGCCAATGAGCAGTTCTTC.

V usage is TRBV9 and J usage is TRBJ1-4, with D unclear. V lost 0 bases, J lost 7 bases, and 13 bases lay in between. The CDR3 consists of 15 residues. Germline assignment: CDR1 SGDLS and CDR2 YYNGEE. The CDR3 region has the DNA TGTGCCAGCAGCGTAGGCTCGGAGCAAGTTGAAAAACTGTTTTTT. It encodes CASSVGSEQVEKLFF.

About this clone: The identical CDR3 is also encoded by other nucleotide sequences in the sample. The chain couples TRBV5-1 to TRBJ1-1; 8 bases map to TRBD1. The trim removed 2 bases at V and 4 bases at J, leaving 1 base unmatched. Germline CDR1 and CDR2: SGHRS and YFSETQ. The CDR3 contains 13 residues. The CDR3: CASSLTGGTEAFF. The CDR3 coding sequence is TGCGCCAGCAGCTTAACAGGGGGCACTGAAGCTTTCTTT.

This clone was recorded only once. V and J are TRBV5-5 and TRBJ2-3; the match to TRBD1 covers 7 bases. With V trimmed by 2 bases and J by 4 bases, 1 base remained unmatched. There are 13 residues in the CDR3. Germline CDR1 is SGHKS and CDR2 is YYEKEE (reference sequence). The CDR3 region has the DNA TGTGCCAGCAGCTTACAGGGGCCAGATACGCAGTATTTT. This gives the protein CASSLQGPDTQYF.

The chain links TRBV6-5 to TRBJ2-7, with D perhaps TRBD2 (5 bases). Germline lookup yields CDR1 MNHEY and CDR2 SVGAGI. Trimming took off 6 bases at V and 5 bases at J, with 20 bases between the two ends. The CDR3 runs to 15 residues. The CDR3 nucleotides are TGTGCCAGCAGAGAGCCGGGGAACGGAGGCAACGAGCAGTACTTC. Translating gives CASREPGNGGNEQYF.

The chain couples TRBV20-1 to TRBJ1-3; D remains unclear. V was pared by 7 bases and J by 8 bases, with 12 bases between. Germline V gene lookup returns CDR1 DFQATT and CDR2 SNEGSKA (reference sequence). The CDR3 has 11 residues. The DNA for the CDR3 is TGCAGTGTAGCGGAGCAGGACACCATATATTTT. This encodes CSVAEQDTIYF.

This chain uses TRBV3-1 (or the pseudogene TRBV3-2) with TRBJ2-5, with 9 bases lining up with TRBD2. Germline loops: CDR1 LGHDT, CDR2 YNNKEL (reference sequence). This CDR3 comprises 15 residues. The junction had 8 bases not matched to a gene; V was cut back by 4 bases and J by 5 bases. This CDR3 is CASSLSGTSKETQYF. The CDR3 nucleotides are TGTGCCAGCAGCCTTTCGGGGACTAGCAAGGAGACCCAGTACTTC.

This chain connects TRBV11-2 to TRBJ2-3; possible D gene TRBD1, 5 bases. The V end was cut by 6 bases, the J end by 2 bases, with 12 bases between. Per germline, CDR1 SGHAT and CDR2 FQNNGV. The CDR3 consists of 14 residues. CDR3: CASRPNRITDTQYF. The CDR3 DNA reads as TGTGCCAGCAGACCTAACAGGATCACAGATACGCAGTATTTT. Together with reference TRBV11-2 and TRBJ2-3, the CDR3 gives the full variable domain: EAGVAQSPRYKIIEKRQSVAFWCNPISGHATLYWYQQILGQGPKLLIQFQNNGVVDDSQLPKDRFSAERLKGVDSTLKIQPAKLEDSAVYLCASRPNRITDTQYFGPGTRLTVL.

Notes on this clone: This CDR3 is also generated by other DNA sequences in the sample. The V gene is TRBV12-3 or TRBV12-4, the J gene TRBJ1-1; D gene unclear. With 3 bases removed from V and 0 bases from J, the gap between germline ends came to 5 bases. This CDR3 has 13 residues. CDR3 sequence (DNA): TGTGCCAGCAGTTTCCAGATGAACACTGAAGCTTTCTTT. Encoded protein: CASSFQMNTEAFF.

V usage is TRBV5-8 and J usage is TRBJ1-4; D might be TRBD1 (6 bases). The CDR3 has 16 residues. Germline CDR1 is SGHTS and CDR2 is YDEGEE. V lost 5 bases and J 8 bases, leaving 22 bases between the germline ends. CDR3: CASSRGLGARGEKLFF. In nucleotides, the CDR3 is TGTGCCAGCAGTAGAGGGTTGGGGGCGAGAGGCGAAAAACTGTTTTTT.

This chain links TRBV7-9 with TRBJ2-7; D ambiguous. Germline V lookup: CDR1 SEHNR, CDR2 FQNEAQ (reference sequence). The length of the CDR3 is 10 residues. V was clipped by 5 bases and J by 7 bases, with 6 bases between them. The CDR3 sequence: CASSPEEQYF. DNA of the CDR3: TGTGCCAGCAGCCCCGAGGAGCAGTACTTC.

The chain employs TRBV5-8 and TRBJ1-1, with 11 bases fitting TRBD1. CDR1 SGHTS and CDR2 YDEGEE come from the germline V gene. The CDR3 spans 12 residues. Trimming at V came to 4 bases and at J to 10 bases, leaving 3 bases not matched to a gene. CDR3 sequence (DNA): TGTGCCAGCAGCGGACAGGGGGCTGTAGCTTTCTTT. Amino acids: CASSGQGAVAFF.

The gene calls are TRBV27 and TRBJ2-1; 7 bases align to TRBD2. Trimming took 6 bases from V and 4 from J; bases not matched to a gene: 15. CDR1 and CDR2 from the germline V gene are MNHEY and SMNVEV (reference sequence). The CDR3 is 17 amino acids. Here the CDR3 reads CASRTPTERGFYNEQFF. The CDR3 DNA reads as TGTGCCAGCAGAACACCTACGGAGCGGGGATTTTACAATGAGCAGTTCTTC.

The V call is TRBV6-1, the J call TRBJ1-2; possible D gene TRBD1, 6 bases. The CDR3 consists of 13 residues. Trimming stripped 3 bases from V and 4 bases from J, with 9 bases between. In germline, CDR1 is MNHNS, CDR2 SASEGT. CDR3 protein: CASSDQGSYGYTF. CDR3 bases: TGTGCCAGCAGTGATCAGGGGAGCTATGGCTACACCTTC.

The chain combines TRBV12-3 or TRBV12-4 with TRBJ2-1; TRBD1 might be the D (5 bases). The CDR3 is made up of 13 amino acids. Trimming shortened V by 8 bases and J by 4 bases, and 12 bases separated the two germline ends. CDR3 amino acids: CASRTGSYNEQFF. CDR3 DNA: TGTGCCAGCCGTACAGGCTCTTACAATGAGCAGTTCTTC.

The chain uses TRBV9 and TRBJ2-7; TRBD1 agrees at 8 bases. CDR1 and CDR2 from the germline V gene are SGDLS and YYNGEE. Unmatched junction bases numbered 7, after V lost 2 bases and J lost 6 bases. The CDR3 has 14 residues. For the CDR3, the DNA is TGTGCCAGCAGCGTTGCCCGGACAGGGCGCGAGCAGTACTTC. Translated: CASSVARTGREQYF. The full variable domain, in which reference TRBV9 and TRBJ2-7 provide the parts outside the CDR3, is DSGVTQTPKHLITATGQRVTLRCSPRSGDLSVYWYQQSLDQGLQFLIQYYNGEERAKGNILERFSAQQFPDLHSELNLSSLELGDSALYFCASSVARTGREQYFGPGTRLTVT.

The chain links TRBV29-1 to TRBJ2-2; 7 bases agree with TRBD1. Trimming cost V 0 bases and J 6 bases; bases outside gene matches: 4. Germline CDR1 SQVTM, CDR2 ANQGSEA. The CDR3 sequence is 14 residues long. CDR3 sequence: CSVEEVQGSGELFF. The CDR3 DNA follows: TGCAGCGTTGAAGAGGTACAGGGGTCCGGGGAGCTGTTTTTT.